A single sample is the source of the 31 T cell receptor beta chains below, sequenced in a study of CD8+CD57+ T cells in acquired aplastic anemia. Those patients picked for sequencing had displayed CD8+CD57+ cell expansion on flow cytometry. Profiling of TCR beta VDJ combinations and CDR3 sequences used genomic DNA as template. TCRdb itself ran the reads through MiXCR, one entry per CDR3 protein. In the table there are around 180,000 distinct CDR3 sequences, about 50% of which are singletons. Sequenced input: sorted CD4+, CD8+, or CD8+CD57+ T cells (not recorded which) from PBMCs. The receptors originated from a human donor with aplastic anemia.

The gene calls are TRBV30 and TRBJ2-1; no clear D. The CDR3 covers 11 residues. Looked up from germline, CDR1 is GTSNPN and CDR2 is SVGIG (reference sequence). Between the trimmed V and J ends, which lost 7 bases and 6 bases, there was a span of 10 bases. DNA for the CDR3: TGTGCCTTCACCTCGGGCAATGAGCAGTTCTTC. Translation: CAFTSGNEQFF.

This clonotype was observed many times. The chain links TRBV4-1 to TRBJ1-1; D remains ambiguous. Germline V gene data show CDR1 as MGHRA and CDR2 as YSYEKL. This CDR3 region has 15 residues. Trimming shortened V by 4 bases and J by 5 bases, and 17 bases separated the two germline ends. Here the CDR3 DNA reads TGCGCCAGCAGCCCTCAAATAGGAGGGCGGACTGAAGCTTTCTTT. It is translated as CASSPQIGGRTEAFF.

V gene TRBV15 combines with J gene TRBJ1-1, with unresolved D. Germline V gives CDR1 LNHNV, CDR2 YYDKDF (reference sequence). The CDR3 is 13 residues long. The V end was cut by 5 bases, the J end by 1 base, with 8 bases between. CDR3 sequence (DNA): TGTGCCACCAGCTCAAAAGGGAACACTGAAGCTTTCTTT. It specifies CATSSKGNTEAFF.

CDR3 in DNA: TGCAGTGCTAGAACCGGGACAGGGGGAGGTACCCACGAGCAGTACTTC. As protein: CSARTGTGGGTHEQYF. The V and J genes are TRBV20-1 and TRBJ2-7, with TRBD1 identical over 11 bases. CDR1 and CDR2 (germline): DFQATT, SNEGSKA (reference sequence). This CDR3 comprises 16 residues. The ends lost 2 bases at V and 5 bases at J; junction bases unmatched: 11.

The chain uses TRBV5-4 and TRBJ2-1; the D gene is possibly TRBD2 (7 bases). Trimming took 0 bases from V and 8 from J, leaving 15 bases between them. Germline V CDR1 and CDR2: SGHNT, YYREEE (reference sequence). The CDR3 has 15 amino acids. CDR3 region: CASSLVAGAGYEQFF. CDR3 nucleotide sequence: TGTGCCAGCAGCTTGGTCGCGGGGGCTGGATATGAGCAGTTCTTC.

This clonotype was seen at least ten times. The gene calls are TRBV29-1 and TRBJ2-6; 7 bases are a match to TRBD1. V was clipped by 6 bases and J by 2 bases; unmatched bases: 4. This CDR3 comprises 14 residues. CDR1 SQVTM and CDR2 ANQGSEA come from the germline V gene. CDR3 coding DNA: TGCAGCGTGCAAACAGGGGCTGGGGCCAACGTCCTGACTTTC. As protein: CSVQTGAGANVLTF.

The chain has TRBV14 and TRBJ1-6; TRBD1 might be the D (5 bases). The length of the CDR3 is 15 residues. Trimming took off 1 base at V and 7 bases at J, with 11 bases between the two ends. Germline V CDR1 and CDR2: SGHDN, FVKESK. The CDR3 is CASSQATGTNSPLHF. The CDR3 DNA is TGTGCCAGCAGCCAAGCCACAGGCACCAATTCACCCCTCCACTTT.

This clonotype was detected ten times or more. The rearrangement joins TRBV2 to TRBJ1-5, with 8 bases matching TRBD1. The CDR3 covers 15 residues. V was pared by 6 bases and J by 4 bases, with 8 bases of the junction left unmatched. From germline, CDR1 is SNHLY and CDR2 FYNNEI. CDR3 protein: CASSALTGANQPQHF. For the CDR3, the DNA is TGTGCCAGCAGCGCGCTGACAGGGGCAAATCAGCCCCAGCATTTT.

The CDR3 region is CASSSLSGKVREKLFF. The CDR3 region has the DNA TGTGCCAGCAGTTCCCTCTCAGGGAAAGTACGTGAAAAACTGTTTTTT. The chain joins TRBV28 to TRBJ1-4, with D tentatively TRBD1 (5 bases). Germline assignment: CDR1 MDHEN and CDR2 SYDVKM. Trimming removed 4 bases at V and 7 bases at J, with 19 bases between. The CDR3 runs to 16 residues.

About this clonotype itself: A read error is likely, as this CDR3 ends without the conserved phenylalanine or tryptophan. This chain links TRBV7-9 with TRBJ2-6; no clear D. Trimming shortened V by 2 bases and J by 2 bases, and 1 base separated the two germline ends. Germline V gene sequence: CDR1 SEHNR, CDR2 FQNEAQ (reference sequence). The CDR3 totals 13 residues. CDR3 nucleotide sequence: TGTGCCAGCAGCTTACCTGGGGCCAACGTCCTGACTCAC. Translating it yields CASSLPGANVLTH.

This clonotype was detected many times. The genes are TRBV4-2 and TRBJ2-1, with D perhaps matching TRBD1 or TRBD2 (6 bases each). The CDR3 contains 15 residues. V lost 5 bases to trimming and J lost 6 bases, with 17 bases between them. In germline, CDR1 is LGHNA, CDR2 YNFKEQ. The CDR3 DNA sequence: TGTGCCAGCAGCGGGGGCGGCTGGGACTCCAATGAGCAGTTCTTC. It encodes CASSGGGWDSNEQFF.

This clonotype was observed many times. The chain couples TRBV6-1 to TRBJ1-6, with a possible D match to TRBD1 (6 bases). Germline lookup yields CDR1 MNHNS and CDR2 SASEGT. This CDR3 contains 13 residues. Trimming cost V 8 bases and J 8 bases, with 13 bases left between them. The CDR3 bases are TGTGCCAGCCAGGGGCCCCGGGATTCACCCCTCCACTTT. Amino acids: CASQGPRDSPLHF.

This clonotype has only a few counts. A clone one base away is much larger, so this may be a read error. This CDR3 reads CSARESSYNEQFF. The CDR3 DNA reads as TGCAGTGCTAGGGAGAGCTCCTACAATGAGCAGTTCTTC. The chain carries TRBV20-1 and TRBJ2-1, with D hard to call. The germline V gene has CDR1 DFQATT and CDR2 SNEGSKA (reference sequence). The CDR3 loop spans 13 amino acids. Trimming stripped 3 bases from V and 0 bases from J, with 6 bases between.

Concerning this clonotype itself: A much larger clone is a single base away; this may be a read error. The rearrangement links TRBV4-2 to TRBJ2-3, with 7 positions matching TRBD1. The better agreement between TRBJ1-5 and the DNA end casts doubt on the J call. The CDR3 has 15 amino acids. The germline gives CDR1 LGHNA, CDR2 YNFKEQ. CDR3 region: CASSRPGQPTDTQHF. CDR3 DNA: TGTGCCAGCAGCCGACCGGGACAGCCCACAGATACGCAGCATTTT.

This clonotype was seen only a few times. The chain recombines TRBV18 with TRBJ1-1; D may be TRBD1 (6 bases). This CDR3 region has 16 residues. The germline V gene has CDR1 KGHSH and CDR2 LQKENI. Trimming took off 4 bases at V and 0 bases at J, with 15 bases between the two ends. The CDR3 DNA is TGTGCCAGCTCACTAGGACAGCAAACAATGAACACTGAAGCTTTCTTT. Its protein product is CASSLGQQTMNTEAFF.

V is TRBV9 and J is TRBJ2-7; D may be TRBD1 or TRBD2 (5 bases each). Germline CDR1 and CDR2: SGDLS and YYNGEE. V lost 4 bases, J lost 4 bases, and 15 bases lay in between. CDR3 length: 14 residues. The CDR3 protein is CASSPSTSGYEQYF. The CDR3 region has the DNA TGTGCCAGCAGCCCTAGCACCTCAGGGTACGAGCAGTACTTC.

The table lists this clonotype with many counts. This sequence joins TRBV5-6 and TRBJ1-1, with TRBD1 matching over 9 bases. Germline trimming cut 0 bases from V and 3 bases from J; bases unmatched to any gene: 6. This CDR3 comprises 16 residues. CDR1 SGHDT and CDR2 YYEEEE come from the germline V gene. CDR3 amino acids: CASSLAGQGGDTEAFF. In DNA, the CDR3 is TGTGCCAGCAGCTTGGCGGGACAGGGAGGAGACACTGAAGCTTTCTTT. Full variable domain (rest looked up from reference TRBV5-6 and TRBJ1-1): DAGVTQSPTHLIKTRGQQVTLRCSPKSGHDTVSWYQQALGQGPQFIFQYYEEEERQRGNFPDRFSGHQFPNYSSELNVNALLLGDSALYLCASSLAGQGGDTEAFFGQGTRLTVV.

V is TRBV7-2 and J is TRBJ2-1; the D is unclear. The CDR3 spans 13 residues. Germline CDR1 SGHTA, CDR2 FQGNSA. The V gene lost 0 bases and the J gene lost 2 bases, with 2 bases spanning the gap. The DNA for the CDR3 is TGTGCCAGCAGCTTAGCGGCCTACAATGAGCAGTTCTTC. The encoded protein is CASSLAAYNEQFF.

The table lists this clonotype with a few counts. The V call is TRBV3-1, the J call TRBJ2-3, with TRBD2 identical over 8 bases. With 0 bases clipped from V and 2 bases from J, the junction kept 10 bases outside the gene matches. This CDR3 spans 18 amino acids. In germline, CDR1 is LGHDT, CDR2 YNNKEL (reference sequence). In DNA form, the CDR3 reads TGTGCCAGCAGCCAAGAGCGGTCAGCGGGGGCGACCACAGATACGCAGTATTTT. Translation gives CASSQERSAGATTDTQYF.

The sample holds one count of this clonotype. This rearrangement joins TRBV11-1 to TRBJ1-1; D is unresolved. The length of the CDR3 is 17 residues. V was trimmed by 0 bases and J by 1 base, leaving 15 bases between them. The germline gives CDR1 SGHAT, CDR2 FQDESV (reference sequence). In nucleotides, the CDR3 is TGTGCCAGCAGCTTAGCGCAAATCGGAACAAGGAACACTGAAGCTTTCTTT. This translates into CASSLAQIGTRNTEAFF.

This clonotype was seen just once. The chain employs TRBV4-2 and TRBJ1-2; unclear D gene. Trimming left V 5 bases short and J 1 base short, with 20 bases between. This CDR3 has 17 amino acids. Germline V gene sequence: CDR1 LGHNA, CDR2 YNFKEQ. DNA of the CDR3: TGTGCCAGCAGCTTCATGGGGATTTTTATGAATAACTATGGCTACACCTTC. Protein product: CASSFMGIFMNNYGYTF.

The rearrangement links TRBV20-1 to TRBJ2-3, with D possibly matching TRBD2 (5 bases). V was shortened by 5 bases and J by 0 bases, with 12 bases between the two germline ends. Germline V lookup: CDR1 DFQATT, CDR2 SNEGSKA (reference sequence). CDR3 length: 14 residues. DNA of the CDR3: TGCAGTGCTGGAAAAGAGGGAAGCACAGATACGCAGTATTTT. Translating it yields CSAGKEGSTDTQYF.

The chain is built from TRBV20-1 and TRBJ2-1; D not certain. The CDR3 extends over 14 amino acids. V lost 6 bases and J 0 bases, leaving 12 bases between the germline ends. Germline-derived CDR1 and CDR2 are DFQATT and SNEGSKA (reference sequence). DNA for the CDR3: TGCAGTGCCGTTACAGCTAGCTCCTACAATGAGCAGTTCTTC. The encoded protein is CSAVTASSYNEQFF.

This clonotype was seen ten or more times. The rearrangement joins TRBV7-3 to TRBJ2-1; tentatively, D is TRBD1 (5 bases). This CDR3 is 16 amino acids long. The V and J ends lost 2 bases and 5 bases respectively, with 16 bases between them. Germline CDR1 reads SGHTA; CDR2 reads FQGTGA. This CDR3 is CASSLSPGQGHNEQFF. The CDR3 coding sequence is TGTGCCAGCAGCTTATCCCCCGGGCAGGGCCACAATGAGCAGTTCTTC.

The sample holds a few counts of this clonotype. CDR3 nucleotides: TGCAGCGTTGTGGGGACAGGGCGGGATGAGCAGTTCTTC. Protein: CSVVGTGRDEQFF. V is TRBV29-1 and J is TRBJ2-1; the match to TRBD1 covers 9 bases. The germline V gene has CDR1 SQVTM and CDR2 ANQGSEA. The V segment lost 4 bases and the J segment 8 bases; nucleotides outside the gene matches: 6. The CDR3 consists of 13 residues.

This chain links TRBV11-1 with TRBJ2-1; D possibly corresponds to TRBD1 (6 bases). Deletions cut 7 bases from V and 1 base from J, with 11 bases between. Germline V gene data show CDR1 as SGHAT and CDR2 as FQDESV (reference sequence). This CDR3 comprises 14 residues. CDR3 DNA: TGTGCCAGCACCGGACAGACATCCTACAATGAGCAGTTCTTC. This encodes CASTGQTSYNEQFF.

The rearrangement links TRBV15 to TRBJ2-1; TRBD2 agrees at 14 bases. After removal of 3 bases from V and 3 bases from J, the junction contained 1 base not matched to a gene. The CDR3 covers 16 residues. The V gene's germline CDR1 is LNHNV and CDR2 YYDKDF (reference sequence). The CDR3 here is CATSRGTSGSYNEQFF. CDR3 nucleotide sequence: TGTGCCACCAGCAGGGGGACTAGCGGGAGCTACAATGAGCAGTTCTTC.

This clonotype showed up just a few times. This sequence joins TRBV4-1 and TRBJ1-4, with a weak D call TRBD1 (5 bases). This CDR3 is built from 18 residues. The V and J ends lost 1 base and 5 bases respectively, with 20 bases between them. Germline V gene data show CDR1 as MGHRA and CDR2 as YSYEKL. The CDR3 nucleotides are TGCGCCAGCAGCCAAGCTCCCAAAAGATCGGGGGGGAATGAAAAACTGTTTTTT. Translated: CASSQAPKRSGGNEKLFF.

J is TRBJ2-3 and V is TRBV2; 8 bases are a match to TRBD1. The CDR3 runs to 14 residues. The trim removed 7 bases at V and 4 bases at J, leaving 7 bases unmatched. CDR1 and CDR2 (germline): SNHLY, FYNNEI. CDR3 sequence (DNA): TGTGCCAGCAAACCGGACAGGGCCTCAGATACGCAGTATTTT. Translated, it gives CASKPDRASDTQYF.

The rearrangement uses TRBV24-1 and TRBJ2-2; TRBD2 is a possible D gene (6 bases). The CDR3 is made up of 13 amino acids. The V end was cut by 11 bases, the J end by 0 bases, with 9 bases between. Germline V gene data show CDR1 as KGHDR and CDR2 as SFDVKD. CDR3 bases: TGTGCCAGTAGCGGAACGAACACCGGGGAGCTGTTTTTT. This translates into CASSGTNTGELFF.

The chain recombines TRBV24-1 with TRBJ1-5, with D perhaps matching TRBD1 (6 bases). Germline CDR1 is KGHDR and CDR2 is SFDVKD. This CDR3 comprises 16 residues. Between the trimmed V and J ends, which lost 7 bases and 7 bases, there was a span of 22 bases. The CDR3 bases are TGTGCCACCAGCAGCAACAGGGAGGGGTCCGTACAGCCCCAGCATTTT. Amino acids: CATSSNREGSVQPQHF.